What follows are 20 T cell receptor beta chains derived from one specimen sequenced in a study of shared clonotypes between healthy human individuals. TCRdb's copy holds only in-frame clones and misses some; the assay was immunoSEQ multiplex PCR. The sample has 2 million to 2.5 million clones; 85% to 95% are singletons. The sample consisted of naive CD4+ T cells from PBMCs. Subset described: CD45RA+ positively selected. These receptors came from a man younger than 35 in good health. Some clones in this sample may be carry-over from other donors' samples.

This chain uses TRBV28 with TRBJ1-2; 12 positions agree with TRBD1. This CDR3 comprises 14 residues. CDR1 MDHEN and CDR2 SYDVKM come from the germline V gene. Germline trimming cut 5 bases from V and 7 bases from J; bases unmatched to any gene: 5. Here the CDR3 DNA reads TGTGCCAGCAGTAGGGGACAGGGGGCTTTTGGCTACACCTTC. Its protein product is CASSRGQGAFGYTF.

The chain has TRBV7-9 and TRBJ2-3; 9 bases align to TRBD2. Germline CDR1 SEHNR, CDR2 FQNEAQ (reference sequence). The ends lost 3 bases at V and 4 bases at J; junction bases unmatched: 5. The CDR3 loop spans 15 amino acids. CDR3 DNA: TGTGCCAGCAGCTTCTTAGCGGGAGAAGCAGATACGCAGTATTTT. This gives the protein CASSFLAGEADTQYF.

The V gene is TRBV5-1, the J gene TRBJ2-4; 9 nucleotides line up with TRBD1. CDR3 length: 16 residues. Germline CDR1 is SGHRS and CDR2 is YFSETQ. The trim removed 0 bases at V and 5 bases at J, leaving 6 bases unmatched. This chain's CDR3 is CASSLAGQGAQNIQYF. The CDR3 bases are TGCGCCAGCAGCTTGGCGGGACAGGGTGCCCAAAACATTCAGTACTTC.

This sequence joins TRBV6-5 and TRBJ2-7; no clear D gene. CDR1 is MNHEY and CDR2 is SVGAGI in the germline V gene. Trimming cost V 5 bases and J 0 bases, with 11 bases left between them. The CDR3 runs 14 residues. For the CDR3, the DNA is TGTGCCAGCAGTCCCGACTCAAACTCCTACGAGCAGTACTTC. Encoded protein: CASSPDSNSYEQYF.

The chain recombines TRBV7-3 with TRBJ1-3; weak D call: TRBD1 (6 bases). Germline lookup yields CDR1 SGHTA and CDR2 FQGTGA. Deletions cut 5 bases from V and 2 bases from J, with 13 bases between. CDR3 length: 15 residues. In nucleotides, the CDR3 is TGTGCCAGCAGCCCGGGGACATCTCCTGGAAACACCATATATTTT. Its protein product is CASSPGTSPGNTIYF.

V and J are TRBV6-5 and TRBJ1-2; D gene uncertain. The V end was cut by 7 bases, the J end by 4 bases, with 19 bases between. Germline V gene lookup returns CDR1 MNHEY and CDR2 SVGAGI. The CDR3 loop spans 15 amino acids. CDR3 nucleotides: TGTGCCAGCAAACGGAGCACGGGGAGGATCTATGGCTACACCTTC. Protein product: CASKRSTGRIYGYTF.

The table lists this clone with a count of one. V is TRBV19 and J is TRBJ1-5; 9 bases fit TRBD1. This CDR3 contains 15 residues. In germline, CDR1 is LNHDA, CDR2 SQIVND (reference sequence). V was pared by 6 bases and J by 5 bases, with 8 bases of the junction left unmatched. CDR3 loop: CASRSGTGSDQPQHF. As DNA, the CDR3 is TGTGCCAGTAGATCCGGGACAGGGTCGGATCAGCCCCAGCATTTT.

This clone is a singleton in its sample. The CDR3 DNA reads as TGTGCCAGCTTCCCCGTTGGGACAGGGACCTACGAGCAGTACTTC. Amino acid sequence: CASFPVGTGTYEQYF. The V gene is TRBV28, the J gene TRBJ2-7; 9 bases line up with TRBD1. The germline gives CDR1 MDHEN, CDR2 SYDVKM. The trim removed 8 bases at V and 2 bases at J, leaving 10 bases unmatched. The CDR3 sequence is 15 residues long.

On this clone itself: Within the sample, other DNA sequences also encode this same CDR3. This rearrangement joins TRBV5-1 to TRBJ2-1; D not certain. Trimming took off 1 base at V and 1 base at J, with 3 bases between the two ends. Germline lookup yields CDR1 SGHRS and CDR2 YFSETQ. This CDR3 is 13 amino acids long. The CDR3 nucleotides are TGCGCCAGCAGCTTGACGTCCTACAATGAGCAGTTCTTC. Protein sequence: CASSLTSYNEQFF.

The CDR3 DNA reads TGTGCCAGCAGCTTAGGAGGGGCCCTTTTTGAAAAACTGTTTTTT. This gives the protein CASSLGGALFEKLFF. V usage is TRBV7-9 and J usage is TRBJ1-4; D possibly corresponds to TRBD1 (5 bases). This CDR3 is built from 15 residues. CDR1 and CDR2 from the germline V gene are SEHNR and FQNEAQ (reference sequence). Trimming took off 1 base at V and 7 bases at J, with 13 bases between the two ends. Complete variable domain (other parts from reference TRBV7-9 and TRBJ1-4): DTGVSQNPRHKITKRGQNVTFRCDPISEHNRLYWYRQTLGQGPEFLTYFQNEAQLEKSRLLSDRFSAERPKGSFSTLEIQRTEQGDSAMYLCASSLGGALFEKLFFGSGTQLSVL.

The chain is built from TRBV10-3 and TRBJ1-2; D remains ambiguous. V was clipped by 3 bases and J by 5 bases, with 7 bases between them. The CDR3 has 12 residues. Germline CDR1 reads ENHRY; CDR2 reads SYGVKD. The DNA for the CDR3 is TGTGCCATCAGTGACCCCGCTTATGGCTACACCTTC. Its translation is CAISDPAYGYTF.

V is TRBV7-2 and J is TRBJ2-2; D is undetermined. V was shortened by 6 bases and J by 2 bases, with 1 base between the two germline ends. Germline V lookup: CDR1 SGHTA, CDR2 FQGNSA. The CDR3 consists of 11 residues. CDR3 in DNA: TGTGCCAGCAGTAACACCGGGGAGCTGTTTTTT. This sequence encodes CASSNTGELFF. Looking up the rest from reference TRBV7-2 and TRBJ2-2 gives the full variable domain: GAGVSQSPSNKVTEKGKDVELRCDPISGHTALYWYRQSLGQGLEFLIYFQGNSAPDKSGLPSDRFSAERTGGSVSTLTIQRTQQEDSAVYLCASSNTGELFFGEGSRLTVL.

This clone was observed once. The chain links TRBV2 to TRBJ1-5; 8 nucleotides line up with TRBD1. The V and J ends lost 6 bases and 1 base, in that order; junction bases with no gene match: 8. Germline V gene sequence: CDR1 SNHLY, CDR2 FYNNEI. CDR3 length: 16 amino acids. The CDR3 loop reads CASRPGQGISNQPQHF. In DNA form, the CDR3 reads TGTGCCAGCAGGCCCGGACAGGGAATAAGCAATCAGCCCCAGCATTTT.

V gene TRBV29-1 combines with J gene TRBJ2-2; a weak D match, TRBD2 (6 bases). Germline V gene lookup returns CDR1 SQVTM and CDR2 ANQGSEA. The CDR3 is 16 residues long. Trimming took off 6 bases at V and 0 bases at J, with 17 bases between the two ends. The CDR3 here is CSVSRGFNSNTGELFF. The CDR3 nucleotides read TGCAGCGTCAGCCGGGGGTTCAACTCGAACACCGGGGAGCTGTTTTTT.

The chain combines TRBV5-1 with TRBJ2-7; the D gene is possibly TRBD2 (6 bases). V dropped 9 bases and J dropped 0 bases, with 19 bases sitting between them. In germline, CDR1 is SGHRS, CDR2 YFSETQ. The CDR3 runs to 15 residues. This chain's CDR3 is CATGRGAGASYEQYF. For the CDR3, the DNA is TGCGCCACCGGCCGCGGGGCTGGGGCCTCCTACGAGCAGTACTTC.

The chain recombines TRBV9 with TRBJ1-1; D possibly corresponds to TRBD1 (6 bases). From germline, CDR1 is SGDLS and CDR2 YYNGEE. The V gene lost 0 bases and the J gene lost 3 bases, with 12 bases spanning the gap. The CDR3 length is 15 residues. The CDR3 here is CASSVVAGVDTEAFF. DNA of the CDR3: TGTGCCAGCAGCGTAGTCGCAGGGGTAGACACTGAAGCTTTCTTT.

The chain has TRBV27 and TRBJ2-7, with a tentative D call TRBD2 (6 bases). The V gene lost 8 bases and the J gene lost 3 bases, with 11 bases spanning the gap. The CDR3 is made up of 12 amino acids. Germline CDR1 is MNHEY and CDR2 is SMNVEV (reference sequence). This CDR3 reads CASGGLLYEQYF. The CDR3 DNA follows: TGTGCCAGCGGGGGACTTCTCTACGAGCAGTACTTC.

A single count supports this clone. V usage is TRBV5-1 and J usage is TRBJ2-1, with TRBD2 matching over 8 bases. The CDR3 sequence is 17 residues long. The V gene's germline CDR1 is SGHRS and CDR2 YFSETQ. V dropped 0 bases and J dropped 16; count of bases not matched to a gene: 21. The CDR3: CASSLGGRVAGHQEKFF. Here the CDR3 DNA reads TGCGCCAGCAGCTTGGGCGGGCGGGTAGCGGGACACCAGGAGAAATTCTTC.

The chain is built from TRBV18 and TRBJ2-2; D perhaps matches TRBD1 (6 bases). From germline, CDR1 is KGHSH and CDR2 LQKENI. Between the trimmed V and J ends, which lost 5 bases and 7 bases, there was a span of 11 bases. The CDR3 runs 13 residues. CDR3 nucleotides: TGTGCCAGCTCATCACAGGGTAACGGGGAGCTGTTTTTT. This codes for CASSSQGNGELFF.

Turning to this clone: This same CDR3 is encoded by further DNA sequences in the sample. This chain uses TRBV19 with TRBJ1-5; the match to TRBD1 covers 8 bases. The CDR3 is 14 amino acids. Per germline, CDR1 LNHDA and CDR2 SQIVND (reference sequence). J gave up 2 bases and V 5 bases, and 2 bases lay outside the gene matches. DNA of the CDR3: TGTGCCAGTAGTGTGGACAGGGGCAATCAGCCCCAGCATTTT. This encodes CASSVDRGNQPQHF. Supplemented by reference TRBV19 and TRBJ1-5, the full variable domain reads DGGITQSPKYLFRKEGQNVTLSCEQNLNHDAMYWYRQDPGQGLRLIYYSQIVNDFQKGDIAEGYSVSREKKESFPLTVTSAQKNPTAFYLCASSVDRGNQPQHFGDGTRLSIL.